This section outlines one TCR beta chain sequence together with its context. This sample was included in a study of blood T cell repertoires in COVID-19. Per the original data handling: Estimation of nucleated cell counts was performed using reference gene primer amplification. Sequencing was performed with immunoSEQ multiplex PCR; in TCRdb, only in-frame clones are kept and a portion is missing. V, J and clone size are those of that table, while D and trimming were read from the DNA. This table holds some 530,000 clones, over 75% found once. The CDR3 extends over 12 amino acids. Per the germline V gene, CDR1 is LGHNA and CDR2 is YNFKEQ. Between the trimmed V and J ends, which lost 4 bases and 5 bases, there was a span of 8 bases.

The receptor was derived from a human donor in a cohort sampled during active COVID-19. Sequencing was performed on peripheral blood. The V call is TRBV4-2, the J call TRBJ1-1, with unresolved D. The CDR3 is CASSPAGTEAFF. CDR3 sequence (DNA): TGTGCCAGCAGCCCGGCAGGTACTGAAGCTTTCTTT.